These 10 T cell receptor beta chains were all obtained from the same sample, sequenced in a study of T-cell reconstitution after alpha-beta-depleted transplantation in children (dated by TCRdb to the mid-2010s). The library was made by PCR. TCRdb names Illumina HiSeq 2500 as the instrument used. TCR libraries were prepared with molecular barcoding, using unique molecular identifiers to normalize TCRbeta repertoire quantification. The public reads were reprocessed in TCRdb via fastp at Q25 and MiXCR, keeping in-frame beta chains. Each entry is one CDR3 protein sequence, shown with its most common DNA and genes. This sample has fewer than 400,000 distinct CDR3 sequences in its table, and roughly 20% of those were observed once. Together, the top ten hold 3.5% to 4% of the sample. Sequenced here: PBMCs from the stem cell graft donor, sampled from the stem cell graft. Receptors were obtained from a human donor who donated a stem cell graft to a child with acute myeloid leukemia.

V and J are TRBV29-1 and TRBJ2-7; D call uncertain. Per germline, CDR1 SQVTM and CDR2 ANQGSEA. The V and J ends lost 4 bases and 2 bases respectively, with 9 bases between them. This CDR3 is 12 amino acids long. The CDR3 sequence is CSVGGSPYEQYF. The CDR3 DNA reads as TGCAGCGTTGGAGGAAGTCCCTACGAGCAGTACTTC.

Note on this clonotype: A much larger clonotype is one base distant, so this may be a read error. CDR3 sequence reads: CAIGDYEQYF. CDR3 nucleotides: TGTGCCATCGGGGACTACGAGCAGTACTTC. The gene calls are TRBV10-3 and TRBJ2-7; D remains ambiguous. Germline values: CDR1 ENHRY, CDR2 SYGVKD. This CDR3 has 10 amino acids. Trimming pared 8 bases from V and 3 bases from J, leaving 5 bases between.

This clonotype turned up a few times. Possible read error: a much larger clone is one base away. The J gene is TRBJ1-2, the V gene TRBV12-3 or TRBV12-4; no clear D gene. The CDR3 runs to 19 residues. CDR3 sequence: CAISFFTLRRVKTNYGYTF. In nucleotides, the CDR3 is TGTGCCATCAGTTTTTTTACCCTCAGACGAGTAAAAACTAACTATGGCTACACCTTC.

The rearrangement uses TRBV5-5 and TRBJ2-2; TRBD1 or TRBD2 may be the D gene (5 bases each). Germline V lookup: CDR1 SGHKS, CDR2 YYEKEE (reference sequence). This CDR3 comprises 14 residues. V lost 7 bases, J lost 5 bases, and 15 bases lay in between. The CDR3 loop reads CASRGVSRTGELFF. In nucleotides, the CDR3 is TGTGCCAGCCGAGGGGTTTCCAGGACCGGGGAGCTGTTTTTT. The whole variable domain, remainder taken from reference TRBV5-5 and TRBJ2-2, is DAGVTQSPTHLIKTRGQQVTLRCSPISGHKSVSWYQQVLGQGPQFIFQYYEKEERGRGNFPDRFSARQFPNYSSELNVNALLLGDSALYLCASRGVSRTGELFFGEGSRLTVL.

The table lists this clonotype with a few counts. The CDR3 DNA is TGCAGCGTTGAAACAGCCTCCTATGGCTACACCTTC. It translates to CSVETASYGYTF. The rearrangement links TRBV29-1 to TRBJ1-2, with no clear D. This CDR3 has 12 amino acids. From germline, CDR1 is SQVTM and CDR2 ANQGSEA. Trimming took off 2 bases at V and 4 bases at J, with 8 bases between the two ends.

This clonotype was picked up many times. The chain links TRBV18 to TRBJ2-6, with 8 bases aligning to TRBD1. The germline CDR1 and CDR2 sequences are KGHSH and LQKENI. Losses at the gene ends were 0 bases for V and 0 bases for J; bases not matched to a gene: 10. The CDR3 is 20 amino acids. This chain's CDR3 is CASSPPTGARFSSGANVLTF. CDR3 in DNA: TGTGCCAGCTCACCACCGACAGGGGCCCGATTCAGCTCTGGGGCCAACGTCCTGACTTTC.

The CDR3 DNA sequence: TGCAGTGCTAGAGTCCATCGGGAGTATGATACGCAGTATTTT. Protein sequence: CSARVHREYDTQYF. The J gene is TRBJ2-3, the V gene TRBV20-1, with D possibly matching TRBD2 (6 bases). The ends were cut back, 1 base at V and 6 bases at J, with 14 bases in the middle. CDR1 DFQATT and CDR2 SNEGSKA come from the germline V gene (reference sequence). The CDR3 has 14 amino acids.

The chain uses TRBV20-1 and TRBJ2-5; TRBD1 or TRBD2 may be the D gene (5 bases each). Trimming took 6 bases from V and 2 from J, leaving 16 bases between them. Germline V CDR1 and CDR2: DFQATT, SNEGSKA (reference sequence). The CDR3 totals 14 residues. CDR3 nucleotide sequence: TGCAGTGCCACCTCGGGGCAGAGACAAGAGACCCAGTACTTC. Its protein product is CSATSGQRQETQYF.

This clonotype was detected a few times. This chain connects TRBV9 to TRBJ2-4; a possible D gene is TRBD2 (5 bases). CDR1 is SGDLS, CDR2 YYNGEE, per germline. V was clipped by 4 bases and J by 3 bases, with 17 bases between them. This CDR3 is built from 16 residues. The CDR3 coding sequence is TGTGCCAGCAGCCCCGAGAGAGGGTTCGACAAAAACATTCAGTACTTC. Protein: CASSPERGFDKNIQYF.

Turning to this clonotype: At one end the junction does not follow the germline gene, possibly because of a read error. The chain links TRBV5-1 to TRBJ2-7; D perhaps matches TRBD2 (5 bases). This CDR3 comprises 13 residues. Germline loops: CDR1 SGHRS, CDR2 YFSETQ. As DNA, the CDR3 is TGCGCCAGCAGCTTGGAAACGGGCGTCACCGGGGACTTC. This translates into CASSLETGVTGDF.